Listed below are T cell receptor beta chains from one sample, sequenced in a study of shared clonotypes between healthy human individuals. Assay: immunoSEQ multiplex PCR; the TCRdb copy retains only in-frame clones and omits some. Here the sample spans approximately 2.4 million clones, about 94% being singletons. Sequences were obtained from naive CD4+ T cells sorted from blood. Receptors were obtained from a man aged 18-30 years in good health. Each CDR3 is given with its conserved first and last residue. Each record gives: clone size, V gene, J gene, D gene, CDR3 protein, CDR3 DNA. A D gene is named only where the DNA matches it firmly. Clone size, where shown, is once, few, many, or a class for clones that have expanded.

-	TRBV6-5	TRBJ1-1	TRBD1	CASSQGQGRVFF	TGTGCCAGCAGCCAAGGACAGGGACGGGTATTCTTT
-	TRBV30	TRBJ1-4	-	CAEGRGPTNEKLFF	TGTGCCGAGGGCCGGGGCCCAACTAATGAAAAACTGTTTTTT
-	TRBV29-1	TRBJ2-1	-	CSVGGPYEQFF	TGCAGCGTTGGAGGGCCTTATGAGCAGTTCTTC
-	TRBV7-3	TRBJ1-1	TRBD1	CASSLGRDRAGAFF	TGTGCCAGCAGCTTAGGTCGGGACAGGGCGGGAGCTTTCTTT
-	TRBV4-1	TRBJ2-3	TRBD2	CASSQGRPAGGRNTQYF	TGCGCCAGCAGCCAAGGGAGGCCAGCGGGAGGGCGGAATACGCAGTATTTT
-	TRBV28	TRBJ1-2	TRBD1	CASSLPPPGTDYGYTF	TGTGCCAGCAGTCTCCCCCCCCCGGGGACAGATTATGGCTACACCTTC
-	TRBV2	TRBJ1-2	TRBD1	CASSDGDRLHGYTF	TGTGCCAGCAGTGACGGGGACAGGTTACACGGCTACACCTTC
-	TRBV29-1	TRBJ1-2	-	CSVGSNQGSGNYGYTF	TGCAGCGTGGGGAGTAACCAGGGGAGTGGGAACTATGGCTACACCTTC
-	TRBV5-6	TRBJ2-2	TRBD2	CASSLAGGSTGELFF	TGTGCCAGCAGCCTAGCGGGGGGATCAACCGGGGAGCTGTTTTTT
-	TRBV6-6	TRBJ1-5	-	CASSYGGSVMPQHF	TGTGCCAGCAGTTACGGGGGCAGTGTGATGCCCCAGCATTTT
-	TRBV27	TRBJ1-2	-	CASSLSRAPYRYTF	TGTGCCAGCAGTTTATCGCGGGCTCCATACCGCTACACCTTC
-	TRBV7-8	TRBJ2-2	-	CASSLFGVGDTGELFF	TGTGCCAGCAGCTTATTTGGCGTGGGGGACACCGGGGAGCTGTTTTTT
-	TRBV6-1	TRBJ1-5	-	CASSEKSTGQPQHF	TGTGCCAGCAGTGAAAAGTCTACGGGGCAGCCCCAGCATTTT
-	TRBV10-1	TRBJ2-1	TRBD2	CASNKPGLAASYNEQFF	TGCGCCAGCAACAAACCGGGACTAGCGGCCTCCTACAATGAGCAGTTCTTC
-	TRBV9	TRBJ2-7	TRBD2	CASSVRGIAGVYEQYF	TGTGCCAGCAGCGTCCGTGGGATAGCGGGGGTCTACGAGCAGTACTTC
-	TRBV13	TRBJ2-7	-	CASSQTGAYEQYF	TGTGCCAGCAGCCAGACGGGGGCCTACGAGCAGTACTTC
-	TRBV7-9	TRBJ2-2	-	CASSLPPTGELFF	TGTGCCAGCAGCTTACCCCCCACCGGGGAGCTGTTTTTT
-	TRBV18	TRBJ1-5	-	CASSPAVSGSNQPQHF	TGTGCCAGCTCACCTGCGGTTTCGGGCAGCAATCAGCCCCAGCATTTT
once	TRBV4-1	TRBJ2-6	-	CASSQDGAGAGANVLTF	TGCGCCAGCAGCCAAGATGGCGCAGGGGCTGGGGCCAACGTCCTGACTTTC
few	TRBV6-5	TRBJ1-2	-	CASSSIANYGYTF	TGTGCCAGCAGTTCAATAGCTAACTATGGCTACACCTTC
-	TRBV18	TRBJ2-7	-	CASSPPRQGMAYEQYF	TGTGCCAGCTCACCACCTCGGCAGGGAATGGCCTACGAGCAGTACTTC
-	TRBV5-4	TRBJ2-3	TRBD2	CASSSAQRTSGGVDTQYF	TGTGCCAGCAGCTCCGCCCAGAGGACTAGCGGGGGGGTGGATACGCAGTATTTT
-	TRBV7-9	TRBJ1-6	-	CASSTKGDSPLHF	TGTGCCAGCAGCACAAAGGGCGATTCACCCCTCCACTTT
-	TRBV10-3	TRBJ1-2	TRBD1	CAIGGQAAGSYGYTF	TGTGCCATCGGCGGACAGGCAGCGGGTTCCTATGGCTACACCTTC
-	TRBV5-4	TRBJ2-1	-	CASSLSVSTSNEQFF	TGTGCCAGCAGCTTGTCCGTCAGTACGTCGAATGAGCAGTTCTTC
-	TRBV5-6	TRBJ2-1	TRBD2	CASSFGSGGPYNEQFF	TGTGCCAGCAGCTTTGGAAGCGGGGGGCCCTACAATGAGCAGTTCTTC
-	TRBV7-9	TRBJ2-1	TRBD2	CASSLSGAYNEQFF	TGTGCCAGCAGCTTAAGCGGGGCGTATAATGAGCAGTTCTTC
-	TRBV6-5	TRBJ2-7	-	CASSRLGLTTYEQYF	TGTGCCAGCAGTCGACTAGGATTAACCACCTACGAGCAGTACTTC
-	TRBV5-6	TRBJ2-4	-	CASSGLGGSRAKNIQYF	TGTGCCAGCAGCGGCCTAGGGGGGTCGCGGGCCAAAAACATTCAGTACTTC
-	TRBV10-3	TRBJ2-2	TRBD2	CAINTGTSGSNTGELFF	TGTGCCATAAATACCGGGACTAGCGGATCGAACACCGGGGAGCTGTTTTTT
-	TRBV7-2	TRBJ2-5	-	CASSPLRGAGETQYF	TGTGCCAGCAGCCCCTTGCGTGGGGCAGGAGAGACCCAGTACTTC
-	TRBV11-2	TRBJ2-7	-	CASSQDGLYEQYF	TGTGCCAGCAGCCAGGACGGACTCTACGAGCAGTACTTC
-	TRBV5-1	TRBJ2-1	-	CASSERPHNDEQFF	TGCGCCAGCAGCGAAAGGCCCCATAACGATGAGCAGTTCTTC
-	TRBV9	TRBJ2-5	-	CASSVDGSARETQYF	TGTGCCAGCAGCGTAGACGGGAGTGCGAGAGAGACCCAGTACTTC
few	TRBV20-1	TRBJ1-5	-	CSASQIRSQHF	TGCAGTGCTAGCCAAATCAGGTCCCAGCATTTT
-	TRBV5-4	TRBJ1-6	-	CASSFKQGFDPPLHF	TGTGCCAGCAGCTTCAAACAGGGTTTTGATCCACCCCTCCACTTT
-	TRBV2	TRBJ2-3	TRBD2	CASSGTSGGATDTQYF	TGTGCCAGCAGCGGGACTAGCGGGGGGGCCACAGATACGCAGTATTTT
-	TRBV27	TRBJ2-1	TRBD1	CASSPGQGTNEQFF	TGTGCCAGCAGTCCCGGACAGGGGACCAATGAGCAGTTCTTC
-	TRBV6-5	TRBJ1-5	-	CASSYSWGNQPQHF	TGTGCCAGCAGTTACTCGTGGGGAAATCAGCCCCAGCATTTT
-	TRBV4-3	TRBJ2-1	-	CASSRDSYYNEQFF	TGCGCCAGCAGCCGAGACAGCTACTACAATGAGCAGTTCTTC